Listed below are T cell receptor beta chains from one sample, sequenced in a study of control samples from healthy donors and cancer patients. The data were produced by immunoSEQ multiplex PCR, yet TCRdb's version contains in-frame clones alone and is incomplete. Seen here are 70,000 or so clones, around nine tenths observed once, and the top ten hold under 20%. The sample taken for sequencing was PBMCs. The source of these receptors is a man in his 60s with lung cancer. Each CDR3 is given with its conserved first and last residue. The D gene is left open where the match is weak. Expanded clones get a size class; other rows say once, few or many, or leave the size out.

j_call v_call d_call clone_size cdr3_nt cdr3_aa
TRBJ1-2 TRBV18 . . TGTGCCAGCTCACCACCGGAAGGCAGGGCTCCCAACTATGGCTACACCTTC CASSPPEGRAPNYGYTF
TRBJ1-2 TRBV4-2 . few TGTGCCAGCAGCCAAGATTTTACGGCAGGGTTGATGAACTATGGCTACACCTTC CASSQDFTAGLMNYGYTF
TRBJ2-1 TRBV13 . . TGTGCCAGCAGCTTAGTGCACACAAGGAATGAGCAGTTCTTC CASSLVHTRNEQFF
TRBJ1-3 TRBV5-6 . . TGTGCCAGCAGCTTGGTCAGGGGATCTGGAAACACCATATATTTT CASSLVRGSGNTIYF
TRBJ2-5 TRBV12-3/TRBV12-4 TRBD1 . TGTGCCAGCATTCAACAGGGGTCAGAGACCCAGTACTTC CASIQQGSETQYF
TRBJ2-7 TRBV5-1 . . TGCGCCAGCAGCGTACAGGGTCTAGTTGGTGGGTACGAGCAGTACTTC CASSVQGLVGGYEQYF
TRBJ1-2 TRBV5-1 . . TGCGCCAGCAGCTCCGGTGTGGCAGGGTGGTCCAACTATGGCTACACCTTC CASSSGVAGWSNYGYTF
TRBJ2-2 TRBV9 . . TGTGCCAGCAGCGTAGCTCTTGTGGCGGGGAGGAACACCGGGGAGCTGTTTTTT CASSVALVAGRNTGELFF
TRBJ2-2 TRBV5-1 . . TGCGCCAGCAGCTTGCTACAGGCGAACACCGGGGAGCTGTTTTTT CASSLLQANTGELFF
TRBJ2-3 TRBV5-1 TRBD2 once TGCGCCAGCAGCTTAGCGGGGGCCTACACAGATACGCAGTATTTT CASSLAGAYTDTQYF
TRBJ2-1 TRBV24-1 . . TGTGCCACCAGTGATACGGGACATAGAAATGAGCAGTTCTTC CATSDTGHRNEQFF
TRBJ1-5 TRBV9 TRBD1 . TGTGCCAGCAGCGTAGGAGGGGACAGTTATCAGCCCCAGCATTTT CASSVGGDSYQPQHF
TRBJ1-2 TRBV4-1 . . TGCGCCAGCAGCCAAGAACTTTCCCATGGCTACACCTTC CASSQELSHGYTF
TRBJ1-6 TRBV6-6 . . TGTGCCAGCGTGGCGGCAGGGGATAATTCACCCCTCCACTTT CASVAAGDNSPLHF
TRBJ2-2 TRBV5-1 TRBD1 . TGCGCCAGCAGCGCAGGGGGCGCCGGGGAGCTGTTTTTT CASSAGGAGELFF
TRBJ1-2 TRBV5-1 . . TGCGCCAGCAGCTTGGTTGCCGGCCACTCTAACTATGGCTACACCTTC CASSLVAGHSNYGYTF
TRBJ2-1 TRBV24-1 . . TGTGCCACCAGTGACGCTCGGGGCCTAAATGAGCAGTTCTTC CATSDARGLNEQFF
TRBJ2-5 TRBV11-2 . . TGTGCCAGCAGCTTTCCCCCAGGAGGGACCTGGGAGACCCAATACTTC CASSFPPGGTWETQYF
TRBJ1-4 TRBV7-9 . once TGTGCCAGCAGTCCCACCGGGAATTCTAATGAAAAACTGTTTTTT CASSPTGNSNEKLFF
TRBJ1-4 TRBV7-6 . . TGTGCCAGCAGCCGATCAACCGCAACTAATGAAAAACTGTTTTTT CASSRSTATNEKLFF
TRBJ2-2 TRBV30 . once TGTGCCTGGAGTGCCTTTTCAACCGGGGAGCTGTTTTTT CAWSAFSTGELFF
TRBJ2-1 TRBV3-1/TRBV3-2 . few TGTGCCAGCAGCCAAGTTTTGAGCTCCTACAATGAGCAGTTCTTC CASSQVLSSYNEQFF